The next 19 T cell receptor beta chains were all read from a single sample in a study of graft-versus-host responses after intestinal transplantation. Their recognized antigens are unknown. The data were produced by immunoSEQ multiplex PCR, yet TCRdb's version contains in-frame clones alone and is incomplete. The sample carries roughly 110,000 clones, 90% to 95% recorded once. Sequencing was performed on unstimulated CD8+ T cells sorted from spleen or lymph node cells, taken before transplant. All receptors come from a human donor who was the organ donor for an intestinal transplant.

The V gene is TRBV7-8, the J gene TRBJ2-7; D is uncertain. The V gene's germline CDR1 is SGHVS and CDR2 FQNEAQ. V was cut by 1 base and J by 5 bases, with 9 bases left in between. The CDR3 extends over 13 amino acids. In DNA form, the CDR3 reads TGTGCCAGCAGCTTAGACGATGTAAACGAGCAGTACTTC. It translates to CASSLDDVNEQYF.

The rearrangement links TRBV12-2 to TRBJ1-5; the DNA was not used to check the table's D call, TRBD1. TRBV12-2 is flagged as a pseudogene. This CDR3 has 18 amino acids. CDR3 amino acids: CASRLISGDRGPFQPQHF. The CDR3 DNA follows: TGTGCAAGTCGCTTAATCTCGGGCGACAGGGGGCCGTTTCAGCCCCAGCATTTT.

The V and J genes are TRBV7-2 and TRBJ2-3; TRBD2 matches 8 bases. Germline values: CDR1 SGHTA, CDR2 FQGNSA. Germline trimming cut 5 bases from V and 2 bases from J; bases unmatched to any gene: 12. There are 17 residues in the CDR3. The CDR3 spells CASSLSGLAESTDTQYF. The CDR3 DNA is TGTGCCAGCAGCCTTTCCGGACTAGCCGAATCCACAGATACGCAGTATTTT.

The chain links TRBV28 to TRBJ2-1; D is uncertain. V was pared by 2 bases and J by 9 bases, with 5 bases between. From germline, CDR1 is MDHEN and CDR2 SYDVKM. The CDR3 spans 11 residues. CDR3 region: CASSLGLEQFF. Written as DNA, the CDR3 is TGTGCCAGCAGTTTAGGTCTTGAGCAGTTCTTC. The full variable domain, completed using reference TRBV28 and TRBJ2-1, is DVKVTQSSRYLVKRTGEKVFLECVQDMDHENMFWYRQDPGLGLRLIYFSYDVKMKEKGDIPEGYSVSREKKERFSLILESASTNQTSMYLCASSLGLEQFFGPGTRLTVL.

The chain couples TRBV7-9 to TRBJ2-3; 13 nucleotides match TRBD2. The J segment lost 6 bases and the V segment lost 4 bases, leaving 4 bases of the junction unmatched. This CDR3 spans 15 amino acids. The germline gives CDR1 SEHNR, CDR2 FQNEAQ (reference sequence). The CDR3 here is CASSWGLAGMDTQYF. The CDR3 DNA sequence: TGTGCCAGCAGCTGGGGACTAGCGGGAATGGATACGCAGTATTTT.

This chain joins TRBV4-1 and TRBJ2-7; D is perhaps TRBD2 (6 bases). CDR3 length equals 15 residues. Germline CDR1 MGHRA, CDR2 YSYEKL. V dropped 1 base and J dropped 2 bases, with 12 bases sitting between them. The DNA for the CDR3 is TGCGCCAGCAGCCAAGTAGCGGAGGGAACCTACGAGCAGTACTTC. This codes for CASSQVAEGTYEQYF.

V gene TRBV27 combines with J gene TRBJ2-7, with D possibly TRBD2 on 5 matching bases. V dropped 0 bases and J dropped 3 bases, with 9 bases sitting between them. The CDR3 contains 14 residues. CDR1 MNHEY and CDR2 SMNVEV come from the germline V gene (reference sequence). The CDR3 is CASSLSPGFYEQYF. CDR3 nucleotide sequence: TGTGCCAGCAGTTTATCCCCGGGGTTCTACGAGCAGTACTTC.

This clone was detected a few times. The V call is TRBV28, the J call TRBJ2-7; the D is unclear. CDR1 MDHEN and CDR2 SYDVKM come from the germline V gene. V lost 6 bases, J lost 2 bases, and 17 bases lay in between. The CDR3 is 15 residues long. CDR3 sequence (DNA): TGTGCCAGCAGCTCTCCCCGAGGTATCACCTACGAGCAGTACTTC. Amino acids: CASSSPRGITYEQYF.

A word on this clone: Other nucleotide sequences from this sample produce the same CDR3. V gene TRBV4-1 combines with J gene TRBJ2-7, with D perhaps matching TRBD1 (6 bases). Germline V gene lookup returns CDR1 MGHRA and CDR2 YSYEKL. The CDR3 length is 12 residues. V was trimmed by 2 bases and J by 4 bases, leaving 6 bases between them. The CDR3 protein is CASSQTGYEQYF. The CDR3 bases are TGCGCCAGCAGCCAAACAGGGTACGAGCAGTACTTC.

This chain uses TRBV4-1 with TRBJ2-7, with D possibly being TRBD1 or TRBD2 (5 bases each). Germline V gene sequence: CDR1 MGHRA, CDR2 YSYEKL. This CDR3 comprises 15 residues. The V and J ends lost 1 base and 2 bases respectively, with 12 bases between them. In DNA form, the CDR3 reads TGCGCCAGCAGCCAAGTAGTGGGACCTACCTACGAGCAGTACTTC. Its translation: CASSQVVGPTYEQYF.

CDR3 protein: CASTLYSTGTGSYEQYF. For the CDR3, the DNA is TGTGCCAGCACTCTTTATAGCACCGGGACAGGTTCCTACGAGCAGTACTTC. The rearrangement joins TRBV28 to TRBJ2-7; the match to TRBD1 covers 8 bases. J gave up 1 base and V 7 bases, and 15 bases lay outside the gene matches. Germline V lookup: CDR1 MDHEN, CDR2 SYDVKM. The CDR3 totals 17 residues. Full variable domain (rest looked up from reference TRBV28 and TRBJ2-7): DVKVTQSSRYLVKRTGEKVFLECVQDMDHENMFWYRQDPGLGLRLIYFSYDVKMKEKGDIPEGYSVSREKKERFSLILESASTNQTSMYLCASTLYSTGTGSYEQYFGPGTRLTVT.

This clone was detected only a few times. This sequence joins TRBV7-8 and TRBJ2-1; 8 bases map to TRBD2. This CDR3 is 16 amino acids long. With V trimmed by 4 bases and J by 7 bases, 12 bases remained unmatched. Germline V gene data show CDR1 as SGHVS and CDR2 as FQNEAQ. CDR3 bases: TGTGCCAGCAGCTCCCTTCAAGCGGGAGTTATAAATGAGCAGTTCTTC. This translates into CASSSLQAGVINEQFF.

This sequence joins TRBV7-9 and TRBJ1-1; D not resolved. The germline gives CDR1 SEHNR, CDR2 FQNEAQ (reference sequence). The CDR3 has 13 amino acids. The V end was cut by 5 bases, the J end by 0 bases, with 7 bases between. CDR3 nucleotide sequence: TGTGCCAGCAGCCCACTCATGAACACTGAAGCTTTCTTT. It codes for CASSPLMNTEAFF.

This rearrangement joins TRBV4-1 to TRBJ1-3; D remains unclear. V lost 0 bases, J lost 3 bases, and 12 bases lay in between. Germline CDR1 reads MGHRA; CDR2 reads YSYEKL. This CDR3 is built from 16 residues. CDR3 region: CASSQDPGGSGNTIYF. The CDR3 DNA sequence: TGCGCCAGCAGCCAAGATCCGGGAGGCAGTGGAAACACCATATATTTT.

The genes are TRBV5-1 and TRBJ1-2; D not certain. The length of the CDR3 is 13 residues. Trimming removed 4 bases at V and 5 bases at J, with 12 bases between. Germline V gene data show CDR1 as SGHRS and CDR2 as YFSETQ. CDR3 region: CASSVGSLYGYTF. The CDR3 DNA reads as TGCGCCAGCAGCGTAGGGAGTTTGTATGGCTACACCTTC.

This chain uses TRBV10-3 with TRBJ2-3; D perhaps matches TRBD1 (5 bases). The V end lost 5 bases, the J end lost 0 bases, and 15 bases lay between the germline ends. CDR3 length: 16 amino acids. The germline V gene encodes CDR1 ENHRY and CDR2 SYGVKD. CDR3 coding DNA: TGTGCCATCAGTAGGGGTCAAGACAGCAGCACAGATACGCAGTATTTT. This gives the protein CAISRGQDSSTDTQYF.

This chain connects TRBV27 to TRBJ2-7; TRBD2 aligns across 16 bases. The CDR3 extends over 17 amino acids. The germline V gene has CDR1 MNHEY and CDR2 SMNVEV (reference sequence). J gave up 3 bases and V 6 bases, and 8 bases lay outside the gene matches. The CDR3 protein is CASSGTSGRGVFYEQYF. In DNA form, the CDR3 reads TGTGCCAGCAGCGGGACTAGCGGGAGGGGGGTCTTCTACGAGCAGTACTTC.

V usage is TRBV5-1 and J usage is TRBJ2-2, with D perhaps TRBD1 or TRBD2 (6 bases each). Germline assignment: CDR1 SGHRS and CDR2 YFSETQ. The CDR3 totals 17 residues. V was shortened by 0 bases and J by 0 bases, with 12 bases between the two germline ends. The DNA for the CDR3 is TGCGCCAGCAGCTTGGACAGGGAGGTTACGAACACCGGGGAGCTGTTTTTT. Amino acid sequence: CASSLDREVTNTGELFF.

Comment on this clone: The identical CDR3 is also encoded by other nucleotide sequences in the sample. The chain is built from TRBV11-3 and TRBJ2-2; TRBD2 might be the D (6 bases). This CDR3 comprises 17 residues. Germline V gives CDR1 SGHNT, CDR2 YENEEA. Trimming stripped 0 bases from V and 4 bases from J, with 15 bases between. CDR3 region: CASSLDHLGGSTGELFF. The DNA of the CDR3 is TGTGCCAGCAGCTTAGATCATTTGGGGGGTTCCACCGGGGAGCTGTTTTTT. The full variable domain, in which reference TRBV11-3 and TRBJ2-2 provide the parts outside the CDR3, is EAGVVQSPRYKIIEKKQPVAFWCNPISGHNTLYWYLQNLGQGPELLIRYENEEAVDDSQLPKDRFSAERLKGVDSTLKIQPAELGDSAVYLCASSLDHLGGSTGELFFGEGSRLTVL.